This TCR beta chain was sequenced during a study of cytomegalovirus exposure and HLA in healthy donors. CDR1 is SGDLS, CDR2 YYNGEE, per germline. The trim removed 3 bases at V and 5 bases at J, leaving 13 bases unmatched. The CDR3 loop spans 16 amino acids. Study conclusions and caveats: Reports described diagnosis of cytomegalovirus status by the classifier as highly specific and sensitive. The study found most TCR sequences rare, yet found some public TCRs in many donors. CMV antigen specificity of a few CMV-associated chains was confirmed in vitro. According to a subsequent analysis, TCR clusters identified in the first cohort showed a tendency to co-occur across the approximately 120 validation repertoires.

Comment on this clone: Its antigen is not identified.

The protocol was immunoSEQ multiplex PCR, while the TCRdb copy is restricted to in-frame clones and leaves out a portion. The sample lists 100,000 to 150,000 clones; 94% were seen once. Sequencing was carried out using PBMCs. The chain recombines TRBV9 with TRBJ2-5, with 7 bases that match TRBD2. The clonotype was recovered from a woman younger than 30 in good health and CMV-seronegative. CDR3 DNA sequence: TGTGCCAGCAGCGAGTTCGGCGGGAGCGGGTCGGAGACCCAGTACTTC. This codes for CASSEFGGSGSETQYF.